The 10 T cell receptor beta chains below all came from one sample that was sequenced in a study of post-analysis software for immune sequencing data. Overall study findings and caveats: Higher frequency in patients than in controls was seen for about five TRBV segments, with TRBV5-6, TRBV5-1 and TRBV20-1 among them.

Antigens for these TCRs are unknown. Incorporated into the TCR beta cDNA libraries were unique molecular identifiers, which served to reduce PCR and sequencing biases. Via MiXCR, TCRdb re-called the PCR reads, giving one row per CDR3 protein. The table shows about 770,000 distinct CDR3 sequences, with about 45% occurring only once. The sequencing sample was made of blood. The receptors were gathered from a girl aged 5 to 17 with multiple sclerosis.

CDR3 protein: CASSLRIDQPQHF. CDR3 DNA: TGTGCCAGCAGCTTACGGATAGATCAGCCCCAGCATTTT. The chain combines TRBV7-2 with TRBJ1-5; D gene ambiguous. Germline V lookup: CDR1 SGHTA, CDR2 FQGNSA. The CDR3 extends over 13 amino acids. Trimming stripped 2 bases from V and 5 bases from J, with 7 bases between.

The chain combines TRBV10-3 with TRBJ2-6; TRBD1 agrees at 7 bases. Germline V gene sequence: CDR1 ENHRY, CDR2 SYGVKD. This CDR3 has 21 residues. V trimming: 0 bases; J trimming: 0 bases; junction bases outside the gene matches: 14. The CDR3 DNA reads TGTGCCATCAGTGAGTCGAGGAGCCGGGACAGATACTCCTCTGGGGCCAACGTCCTGACTTTC. Its translation: CAISESRSRDRYSSGANVLTF.

The chain couples TRBV12-3 or TRBV12-4 to TRBJ2-7, with D perhaps TRBD1 or TRBD2 (5 bases each). The CDR3 is made up of 12 amino acids. Deletions cut 3 bases from V and 5 bases from J, with 8 bases between. The CDR3: CASSLWGNEQYF. The CDR3, as DNA: TGTGCCAGCAGTTTGTGGGGGAACGAGCAGTACTTC.

The gene calls are TRBV5-1 and TRBJ2-1; D unclear. The CDR3 contains 16 residues. V lost 1 base to trimming and J lost 9 bases, with 20 bases between them. CDR1 and CDR2 (germline): SGHRS, YFSETQ. The CDR3 DNA is TGCGCCAGCAGCTTGTACTCGTGGGCTTCGACGGGTGAGCAGTTCTTC. As protein: CASSLYSWASTGEQFF.

This clonotype was observed a few times. J is TRBJ1-2 and V is TRBV5-1, with 10 positions matching TRBD1. Per the germline V gene, CDR1 is SGHRS and CDR2 is YFSETQ. This CDR3 is 13 amino acids long. Losses at the gene ends were 5 bases for V and 6 bases for J; bases not matched to a gene: 4. This CDR3 reads CASSPGTGDGYTF. For the CDR3, the DNA is TGCGCCAGCAGTCCCGGGACAGGGGATGGCTACACCTTC.

J is TRBJ1-4 and V is TRBV7-2; D gene uncertain. The CDR3 runs 15 residues. The V and J ends lost 5 bases and 5 bases respectively, with 15 bases between them. Germline CDR1 is SGHTA and CDR2 is FQGNSA. The DNA for the CDR3 is TGTGCCAGCAGCCCGGCGACGGGTGGAAATGAAAAACTGTTTTTT. Protein: CASSPATGGNEKLFF.

The V and J genes are TRBV13 and TRBJ2-5; D is possibly TRBD2 (5 bases). The germline V gene has CDR1 PRHDT and CDR2 FYEKMQ (reference sequence). The CDR3 spans 15 residues. V was shortened by 4 bases and J by 5 bases, with 17 bases between the two germline ends. This CDR3 is CASSSNTQRVETQYF. CDR3 nucleotide sequence: TGTGCCAGCAGCTCGAATACGCAGAGGGTCGAGACCCAGTACTTC.

The rearrangement links TRBV11-1 to TRBJ2-5; 12 bases are shared with TRBD1. V was pared by 1 base and J by 4 bases, with 19 bases of the junction left unmatched. The CDR3 sequence is 21 residues long. Germline lookup yields CDR1 SGHAT and CDR2 FQDESV (reference sequence). The CDR3 loop is CASSLGGGTGGPLSLSETQYF. The CDR3 DNA is TGTGCCAGCAGCTTAGGGGGCGGGACAGGGGGCCCCCTCTCCCTGTCAGAGACCCAGTACTTC.

J is TRBJ1-1 and V is TRBV25-1, with TRBD1 identical over 9 bases. CDR1 is MGHDK, CDR2 SYGVNS, per germline. The CDR3 is made up of 17 amino acids. V lost 1 base and J lost 8; bases outside the gene matches: 14. CDR3 in amino acids: CASSESAEWTGEEEAFF. CDR3 bases: TGTGCCAGCAGTGAATCCGCAGAGTGGACAGGGGAGGAAGAAGCTTTCTTT. The full variable domain, with the rest looked up from reference TRBV25-1 and TRBJ1-1, is EADIYQTPRYLVIGTGKKITLECSQTMGHDKMYWYQQDPGMELHLIHYSYGVNSTEKGDLSSESTVSRIRTEHFPLTLESARPSHTSQYLCASSESAEWTGEEEAFFGQGTRLTVV.

On this clonotype: A read error may account for a junction end that differs from germline. The chain links TRBV4-3 to TRBJ2-1; D unclear. The CDR3 runs to 13 residues. CDR1 and CDR2 from the germline V gene are LGHNA and YSLEER. The chain's CDR3 is CASSQVVGNEHFF. The DNA for the CDR3 is TGCGCCAGCAGCCAAGTTGTGGGGAATGAGCATTTCTTC.